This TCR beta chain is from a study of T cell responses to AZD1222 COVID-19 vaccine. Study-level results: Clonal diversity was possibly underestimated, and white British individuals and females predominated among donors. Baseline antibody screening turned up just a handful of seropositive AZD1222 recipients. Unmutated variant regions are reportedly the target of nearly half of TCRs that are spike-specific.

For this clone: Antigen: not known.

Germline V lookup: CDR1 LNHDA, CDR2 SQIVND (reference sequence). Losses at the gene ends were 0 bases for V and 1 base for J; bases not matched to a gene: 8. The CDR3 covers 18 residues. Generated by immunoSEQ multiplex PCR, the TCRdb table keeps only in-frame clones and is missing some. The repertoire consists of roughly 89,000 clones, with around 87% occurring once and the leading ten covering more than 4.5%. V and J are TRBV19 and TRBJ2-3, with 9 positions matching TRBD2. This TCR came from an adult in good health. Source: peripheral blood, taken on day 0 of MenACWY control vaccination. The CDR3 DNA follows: TGTGCCAGTAGTATAGATCCGGCGGGAGGGCTTGGCACAGATACGCAGTATTTT. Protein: CASSIDPAGGLGTDTQYF. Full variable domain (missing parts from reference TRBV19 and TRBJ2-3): DGGITQSPKYLFRKEGQNVTLSCEQNLNHDAMYWYRQDPGQGLRLIYYSQIVNDFQKGDIAEGYSVSREKKESFPLTVTSAQKNPTAFYLCASSIDPAGGLGTDTQYFGPGTRLTVL.